The 13 T cell receptor beta chains presented below share a single source sample, sequenced in a study of T cells in Graves' hyperthyroidism and ophthalmopathy. Amplified regions were TCR beta CDR3 sequences from RNA transcripts. During a first-round RT-PCR of the TCR CDR3, the HTBI primer set was used. Each CDR3 protein gets one entry after TCRdb re-called the multiplex PCR reads with MiXCR. The sample lists about 660,000 distinct CDR3 sequences; 40% to 55% were seen once. The sequencing input was peripheral blood or thyroid tissue (not recorded which). The source is an adult man with Graves' disease, either hyperthyroidism or ophthalmopathy (not recorded which).

As regards this clonotype: Just one base apart from a much larger clone, this may be a read error. The CDR3 loop reads CSVEAGRNTIYF. The CDR3 DNA reads as TGCAGCGTTGAGGCAGGGCGAAACACCATATATTTT. V gene TRBV29-1 combines with J gene TRBJ1-3; D possibly corresponds to TRBD1 (5 bases). The germline V gene encodes CDR1 SQVTM and CDR2 ANQGSEA. There are 12 residues in the CDR3. Trimming pared 3 bases from V and 5 bases from J, leaving 8 bases between.

This clonotype was observed at least ten times. The chain links TRBV7-9 to TRBJ2-5, with a possible D match to TRBD2 (6 bases). CDR1 and CDR2 (germline): SEHNR, FQNEAQ (reference sequence). The CDR3 spans 13 residues. V was pared by 5 bases and J by 4 bases, with 11 bases between. The CDR3 region has the DNA TGTGCCAGCAGCCCGTCGGGGGTAGAGACCCAGTACTTC. Protein: CASSPSGVETQYF.

Points on this clonotype: Since a much larger clone is just one base distant, this may be a read error. The CDR3 nucleotides read TGTGCCAGCAGTGACGCTAGCAACCCAAAGCAGTATTTT. Its protein product is CASSDASNPKQYF. V usage is TRBV6-1 and J usage is TRBJ2-3; TRBD2 is a possible D gene (5 bases). CDR1 MNHNS and CDR2 SASEGT come from the germline V gene. V gave up 3 bases and J gave up 11 bases, with 15 bases separating them. This CDR3 is built from 13 residues.

This clonotype was counted many times. The CDR3 loop reads CSVAKQGMNTEAFF. The CDR3 bases are TGCAGCGTTGCCAAACAGGGAATGAACACTGAAGCTTTCTTT. The chain uses TRBV29-1 and TRBJ1-1; possible D gene TRBD1, 6 bases. The CDR3 sequence is 14 residues long. Looked up from germline, CDR1 is SQVTM and CDR2 is ANQGSEA. The V end was cut by 4 bases, the J end by 0 bases, with 12 bases between.

The sample holds many counts of this clonotype. DNA of the CDR3: TGTGCCAGCAGCCTGTCCGGGACTGACTATGGCTACACCTTC. Encoded protein: CASSLSGTDYGYTF. The chain recombines TRBV7-8 with TRBJ1-2; D perhaps matches TRBD1 (5 bases). Germline lookup yields CDR1 SGHVS and CDR2 FQNEAQ. The CDR3 loop spans 14 amino acids. V lost 5 bases, J lost 3 bases, and 13 bases lay in between. Full variable domain (outside the CDR3, taken from reference TRBV7-8 and TRBJ1-2): GAGVSQSPRYKVAKRGQDVALRCDPISGHVSLFWYQQALGQGPEFLTYFQNEAQLDKSGLPSDRFFAERPEGSVSTLKIQRTQQEDSAVYLCASSLSGTDYGYTFGSGTRLTVV.

The rearrangement uses TRBV9 and TRBJ2-2; 12 nucleotides match TRBD2. The V gene end was trimmed by 3 bases and the J gene end by 7 bases; junction bases not matched to a gene: 1. The germline V gene has CDR1 SGDLS and CDR2 YYNGEE. The CDR3 has 14 amino acids. The CDR3: CASSGTSGVGELFF. Written as DNA, the CDR3 is TGTGCCAGCAGCGGGACTAGCGGGGTCGGGGAGCTGTTTTTT.

This clonotype came up a few times. The chain employs TRBV20-1 and TRBJ1-1; D remains ambiguous. The CDR3 totals 14 residues. Trimming pared 6 bases from V and 1 base from J, leaving 15 bases between. Per the germline V gene, CDR1 is DFQATT and CDR2 is SNEGSKA (reference sequence). The CDR3 sequence: CSAPNAQENTEAFF. Written as DNA, the CDR3 is TGCAGTGCCCCTAACGCCCAGGAGAACACTGAAGCTTTCTTT.

The chain uses TRBV11-1 and TRBJ1-5; tentative D call: TRBD1 (6 bases). This CDR3 contains 15 residues. Germline lookup yields CDR1 SGHAT and CDR2 FQDESV (reference sequence). V was pared by 4 bases and J by 5 bases, with 15 bases between. For the CDR3, the DNA is TGTGCCAGCAGCTCGGACAGAGGGATAGATCAGCCCCAGCATTTT. Translated: CASSSDRGIDQPQHF.

The rearrangement links TRBV29-1 to TRBJ1-1; D gene unclear. CDR1 SQVTM and CDR2 ANQGSEA come from the germline V gene. The CDR3 extends over 11 amino acids. Trimming cost V 5 bases and J 3 bases, with 7 bases left between them. CDR3 nucleotide sequence: TGCAGCGTTTACGGGGACACTGAAGCTTTCTTT. Its protein is CSVYGDTEAFF.

Points on this clonotype: This CDR3 fails to terminate in the conserved phenylalanine or tryptophan, so it likely reflects a read error. V is TRBV6-6 and J is TRBJ1-1; D is perhaps TRBD1 (6 bases). Germline V gene sequence: CDR1 MNHNY, CDR2 SVGAGI (reference sequence). The CDR3 runs 15 residues. The CDR3 spells CAISESGGGGTEAFS. CDR3 sequence (DNA): TGTGCCATCAGTGAGTCAGGCGGAGGGGGCACTGAAGCTTTCTCT.

The chain carries TRBV2 and TRBJ1-4; D uncertain. The CDR3 contains 15 residues. V was cut by 7 bases and J by 6 bases, with 18 bases left in between. Per the germline V gene, CDR1 is SNHLY and CDR2 is FYNNEI. The CDR3 loop reads CASTPTADVYEKLFF. As DNA, the CDR3 is TGTGCCAGCACCCCAACAGCGGACGTCTATGAAAAACTGTTTTTT.

This chain uses TRBV20-1 with TRBJ2-7, with 8 positions matching TRBD2. Germline assignment: CDR1 DFQATT and CDR2 SNEGSKA (reference sequence). V gave up 5 bases and J gave up 6 bases; unmatched junction bases: 9. The CDR3 is made up of 13 amino acids. CDR3 amino acids: CSAPSGLGREQYF. CDR3 DNA sequence: TGCAGTGCTCCATCGGGACTAGGGCGCGAGCAGTACTTC.

This chain links TRBV29-1 with TRBJ2-1; 8 positions match TRBD2. V lost 7 bases and J lost 7; bases outside the gene matches: 15. The CDR3 covers 15 residues. The germline V gene encodes CDR1 SQVTM and CDR2 ANQGSEA. The CDR3 here is CSGGVGGAGSNEQFF. CDR3 DNA: TGCAGCGGCGGAGTCGGGGGGGCAGGATCGAATGAGCAGTTCTTC.